This T cell receptor beta chain was recovered during a study of PD-L1 blockade in urothelial cancer. Study as a whole: About 90% of the roughly 29 patients were men with bladder-origin urothelial cancer.

Profiled with immunoSEQ multiplex PCR; TCRdb holds only in-frame clones, not every one. The sample contains some 80,000 clones, 75% to 90% of which appear only once. CDR1 is SEHNR, CDR2 FQNEAQ, per germline (reference sequence). The trim removed 5 bases at V and 5 bases at J, leaving 6 bases unmatched. The CDR3 runs to 14 residues. The clonotype originates from a woman aged 70-85 years with urothelial cancer. V gene TRBV7-9 combines with J gene TRBJ2-7, with TRBD2 matching over 10 bases. The specimen comprised PBMCs, sampled around atezolizumab (anti-PD-L1) treatment. This CDR3 is CASSTPGLANEQYF. DNA for the CDR3: TGTGCCAGCAGCACACCGGGACTAGCGAACGAGCAGTACTTC.